This T cell receptor beta chain came from a study of shared clonotypes between healthy human individuals. Study results and caveats: Read depth was anticipated to influence clonotype sharing among donors.

On this clone: As yet, its antigen is unknown.

Data came from immunoSEQ multiplex PCR; TCRdb stores just in-frame clones and leaves some out. Here the sample spans about a million clones, roughly 72% being singletons. Sequenced sample: memory CD4+ T cells sorted from blood. Subset specified: CD45RA-negative fraction. This receptor was taken from a man aged 18 to 35 in good health.

CDR3 region: CATLTGGRNQPQHF. The CDR3 DNA follows: TGCGCCACCCTCACTGGGGGCCGAAATCAGCCCCAGCATTTT. The rearrangement joins TRBV10-1 to TRBJ1-5; D perhaps matches TRBD1 (6 bases). Germline CDR1 and CDR2: WNHNN and SYGVQD (reference sequence). The V gene lost 10 bases and the J gene lost 4 bases, with 17 bases spanning the gap. CDR3 size: 14 residues.